This TCR beta chain was documented in a study of blood T cell repertoires in COVID-19. Study information: Nucleic acid was either cDNA or gDNA, and it came from T cells, B-cell-depleted T cells, or PBMCs.

In the original processing: How many nucleated cells were present was estimated from reference gene primer amplification. Clones were read by immunoSEQ multiplex PCR, and TCRdb kept only the in-frame ones, dropping some. D and trimming were read from the DNA, whereas the V and J calls and clone size are those reported in that table. The sample has a few hundred thousand clones, over 80% seen once. The V and J ends lost 2 bases and 0 bases respectively, with 11 bases between them. The CDR3 sequence is 17 residues long. This chain links TRBV23-1 with TRBJ1-6; D unclear. TRBV23-1 is labeled an ORF, and its function is uncertain. Specimen: peripheral blood. The source is a man aged 55 to 70 who had recovered from COVID-19. CDR3 amino acids: CASSQPGRFSYNSPLHF. CDR3 nucleotide sequence: TGCGCCAGCAGTCAACCCGGGAGGTTCTCCTATAATTCACCCCTCCACTTT.